The sequence of this T cell receptor (beta chain) was determined in a study of regulatory T cells in long-lasting Graves disease. Study in general: For under 3 months, newly diagnosed Graves' patients had been taking antithyroid drugs.

As concerns this clonotype: A far more abundant clone sits one base away, making this likely a read error.

With iRepertoire HTBI primers and Arm-PCR of CDR3 regions, TCR beta libraries were built. TCRdb re-derived calls from the multiplex PCR reads in MiXCR, one entry per CDR3 protein. The table lists about 440,000 distinct CDR3 sequences, around 14% of them singletons, with 16% in the top ten. Time point meaning: newly diagnosed GD, antithyroid drugs for less than 3 months. Following extraction of RNA from PBMCs, that RNA was used to make the TCR library. This CDR3 has 14 residues. CDR1 MNHNS and CDR2 SASEGT come from the germline V gene. V lost 10 bases, J lost 13 bases, and 16 bases stayed unmatched. These same records also appear under a second study, on T cells in Graves' hyperthyroidism and ophthalmopathy. That paper states: Most clonotypes expanded in thyroid above 0.001 were likewise present in blood. Stable hyperthyroidism was separated from ophthalmopathy by a model based on 13 V-J features. Onset of ophthalmopathy came a median around 6.5 months after the model predicted it.

The sample was peripheral blood mononuclear cells (PBMCs), taken at new diagnosis, from a patient treated with antithyroid drugs. This receptor was taken from a woman in her 30s with Graves disease. This sequence joins TRBV6-1 and TRBJ2-4; 10 bases line up with TRBD2. The CDR3 region is CATPGLADYNEQYF. The CDR3 bases are TGTGCCACCCCCGGACTAGCGGACTACAATGAGCAGTACTTC.